What follows are 25 T cell receptor beta chains derived from one specimen sequenced in a study of beta chain features in type 1 diabetes (dated by TCRdb to 2016 to 2019). Library generation was performed with the immunoSEQ multiplex PCR assay. The entire amount of isolated RNA was reverse transcribed using the High Capacity cDNA Reverse Transcription Kit, so the sequenced TCRB transcripts were expressed ones. TCRdb retrieved this table from immuneACCESS and kept in-frame rearrangements only. Not all clones are present; in checked studies, unresolved V genes account for under half, and no reason is known for the remainder. The sample data list over 700,000 clones, and 17% of these were observed just once. Jointly, the top ten make up around 0.02% of the sample. Sequenced input: naive CD4+ T cells from blood. The sample's cell subset or site, from its label and the paper: true naive CD4+ T cells. The source of these receptors is a woman aged 18-30 years in good health.

This chain uses TRBV28 with TRBJ1-2, with 10 bases lining up with TRBD1. V gave up 9 bases and J gave up 4 bases; unmatched junction bases: 14. Germline-derived CDR1 and CDR2 are MDHEN and SYDVKM. The CDR3 length is 16 residues. The CDR3 nucleotides are TGTGCCAGTTCCTGGGGACAGGGGACCACTAGCTATGGCTACACCTTC. Amino acid sequence: CASSWGQGTTSYGYTF.

In this sample, this clone turned up a few times. The chain links TRBV7-2 to TRBJ2-7; 7 nucleotides agree with TRBD1. The V gene end was trimmed by 2 bases and the J gene end by 2 bases; junction bases not matched to a gene: 6. Germline V lookup: CDR1 SGHTA, CDR2 FQGNSA. There are 15 residues in the CDR3. Here the CDR3 DNA reads TGTGCCAGCAGCTTACTACAGGGGAACCCCTACGAGCAGTACTTC. Translation gives CASSLLQGNPYEQYF.

There are a few counts of this clone. The rearrangement joins TRBV6-5 to TRBJ2-1; D perhaps matches TRBD2 (6 bases). V gave up 5 bases and J gave up 6 bases, with 14 bases separating them. The CDR3 sequence is 14 residues long. Germline V gene lookup returns CDR1 MNHEY and CDR2 SVGAGI. For the CDR3, the DNA is TGTGCCAGCAGTATAAATTTCGGGGGCAATGAGCAGTTCTTC. It yields the protein CASSINFGGNEQFF.

This clone was seen a few times. CDR3 nucleotides: TGTGCCAGCAGCCGCGGGGTCTCCCCCGGCACAGATACGCAGTATTTT. This translates into CASSRGVSPGTDTQYF. J is TRBJ2-3 and V is TRBV7-3, with a weak D call TRBD2 (6 bases). The ends were cut back, 5 bases at V and 1 base at J, with 16 bases in the middle. The CDR3 has 16 residues. Germline loops: CDR1 SGHTA, CDR2 FQGTGA.

The sample holds a few counts of this clone. This sequence joins TRBV11-1 and TRBJ2-5, with D uncertain. Deletions cut 2 bases from V and 4 bases from J, with 8 bases between. Germline assignment: CDR1 SGHAT and CDR2 FQDESV (reference sequence). This CDR3 is built from 13 residues. The CDR3 sequence is CASSLIWGETQYF. DNA of the CDR3: TGTGCCAGCAGCTTAATTTGGGGAGAGACCCAGTACTTC.

The chain joins TRBV9 to TRBJ2-3; 7 positions agree with TRBD1. Trimming at V came to 9 bases and at J to 6 bases, leaving 10 bases not matched to a gene. From germline, CDR1 is SGDLS and CDR2 YYNGEE. This CDR3 contains 13 residues. CDR3 sequence: CATSEGARDTQYF. The CDR3 DNA follows: TGTGCCACCTCCGAGGGGGCTAGGGATACGCAGTATTTT. The whole variable domain, remainder taken from reference TRBV9 and TRBJ2-3, is DSGVTQTPKHLITATGQRVTLRCSPRSGDLSVYWYQQSLDQGLQFLIQYYNGEERAKGNILERFSAQQFPDLHSELNLSSLELGDSALYFCATSEGARDTQYFGPGTRLTVL.

This clone turned up a few times. V is TRBV11-2 and J is TRBJ2-7, with 11 bases identical to TRBD2. Trimming took 5 bases from V and 2 from J; bases not matched to a gene: 5. Germline V gene data show CDR1 as SGHAT and CDR2 as FQNNGV. The CDR3 is 15 residues long. CDR3 loop: CASSRIAGGPYEQYF. Here the CDR3 DNA reads TGTGCCAGCAGCCGTATAGCGGGAGGGCCCTACGAGCAGTACTTC.

This chain links TRBV6-5 with TRBJ2-1; tentative D call: TRBD1 (5 bases). The CDR3 has 12 residues. Trimming stripped 2 bases from V and 7 bases from J, with 6 bases between. CDR1 MNHEY and CDR2 SVGAGI come from the germline V gene. The CDR3 DNA is TGTGCCAGCAGTTACAGGGGAAATGAGCAGTTCTTC. This translates into CASSYRGNEQFF.

The chain is built from TRBV2 and TRBJ2-1; tentatively, D is TRBD1 (5 bases). The CDR3 is 12 residues long. V lost 5 bases, J lost 6 bases, and 8 bases lay in between. Germline assignment: CDR1 SNHLY and CDR2 FYNNEI. CDR3 in DNA: TGTGCCAGCAGTTTTCAGGGCAATGAGCAGTTCTTC. The encoded protein is CASSFQGNEQFF.

Notes on this clone: The junction differs from germline at one of its ends, possibly a read error. The V and J genes are TRBV20-1 and TRBJ2-4; D unclear. Germline CDR1 is DFQATT and CDR2 is SNEGSKA (reference sequence). The length of the CDR3 is 10 residues. This CDR3 is CSARDDIQYF. CDR3 DNA sequence: TGCAGTGCTCGAGATGACATTCAGTACTTC.

Only a few counts were recorded for this clone. The chain employs TRBV29-1 and TRBJ2-3; tentative D call: TRBD2 (6 bases). Germline CDR1 and CDR2: SQVTM and ANQGSEA. V shed 8 bases and J shed 2 bases, with 20 bases lying between them. The CDR3 is 15 residues long. CDR3 region: CSFHRTKLYTDTQYF. DNA for the CDR3: TGCAGCTTTCATCGGACTAAACTATACACAGATACGCAGTATTTT.

J is TRBJ2-7 and V is TRBV6-5; D not certain. This CDR3 has 15 residues. Germline CDR1 MNHEY, CDR2 SVGAGI. The V gene lost 4 bases and the J gene lost 6 bases, with 19 bases spanning the gap. CDR3 sequence: CASSSLDRRFGEQYF. CDR3 nucleotides: TGTGCCAGCAGTTCGCTGGACCGTCGTTTCGGCGAGCAGTACTTC.

This chain connects TRBV7-9 to TRBJ2-1; 7 bases line up with TRBD1. The junction had 6 bases not matched to a gene; V was cut back by 5 bases and J by 5 bases. Germline V gives CDR1 SEHNR, CDR2 FQNEAQ (reference sequence). The CDR3 is 14 amino acids. The DNA for the CDR3 is TGTGCCAGCAGCCCCCGGGACAGTAACAATGAGCAGTTCTTC. Protein: CASSPRDSNNEQFF.

This clone was picked up a small number of times. This chain joins TRBV14 and TRBJ2-1; 8 bases agree with TRBD1. CDR1 and CDR2 from the germline V gene are SGHDN and FVKESK. There are 19 residues in the CDR3. V lost 5 bases, J lost 0 bases, and 15 bases stayed unmatched. CDR3 in DNA: TGTGCCAGCAGCTCGCAACAAGGGACAGGATCTTACTCCTACAATGAGCAGTTCTTC. It codes for CASSSQQGTGSYSYNEQFF.

This clone has only a few counts. The chain carries TRBV6-5 and TRBJ2-5; D possibly corresponds to TRBD2 (6 bases). The J call could be wrong; TRBJ2-7 is a better fit for the DNA end. CDR1 MNHEY and CDR2 SVGAGI come from the germline V gene. This CDR3 comprises 15 residues. The chain's CDR3 is CASSYSSGVFDEQYF. The DNA of the CDR3 is TGTGCCAGCAGTTACTCGTCGGGAGTCTTTGACGAGCAGTACTTC.

The J gene is TRBJ1-5, the V gene TRBV28, with 9 bases lining up with TRBD1. This CDR3 is 16 amino acids long. Germline V gene sequence: CDR1 MDHEN, CDR2 SYDVKM. Unmatched junction bases numbered 7, after V lost 6 bases and J lost 1 base. This CDR3 is CASRSLGQGSNQPQHF. The CDR3 nucleotides read TGTGCCAGCAGATCCCTAGGACAGGGGAGCAATCAGCCCCAGCATTTT.

This clone was found a few times. The chain uses TRBV25-1 and TRBJ2-1, with 7 positions matching TRBD2. This CDR3 contains 13 residues. Germline loops: CDR1 MGHDK, CDR2 SYGVNS. Trimming removed 6 bases from V and 6 bases from J; junction bases left unmatched: 5. The CDR3 nucleotides read TGTGCCAGCAGCTCTAGACTAGCCAATGAGCAGTTCTTC. It yields the protein CASSSRLANEQFF.

V and J are TRBV4-1 and TRBJ2-7; tentative D call: TRBD2 (5 bases). From germline, CDR1 is MGHRA and CDR2 YSYEKL. V dropped 1 base and J dropped 0 bases, with 10 bases sitting between them. The CDR3 consists of 15 residues. CDR3 in amino acids: CASSQGFTSSYEQYF. The CDR3 DNA sequence: TGCGCCAGCAGCCAAGGATTTACTAGCTCCTACGAGCAGTACTTC.

This clone has just a few counts. The V gene is TRBV4-2, the J gene TRBJ2-6; maybe TRBD1 (6 bases). The germline gives CDR1 LGHNA, CDR2 YNFKEQ. The CDR3 length is 20 residues. Trimming stripped 6 bases from V and 0 bases from J, with 24 bases between. CDR3 coding DNA: TGTGCCAGCAGATTCTTGCGATTAGGTGGGGGCTCCTCTGGGGCCAACGTCCTGACTTTC. It yields the protein CASRFLRLGGGSSGANVLTF.

This clone occurred a few times. A junction end diverges from the germline sequence, so it may reflect a read error. The rearrangement uses TRBV2 and TRBJ2-5; D uncertain. Germline V gene data show CDR1 as SNHLY and CDR2 as FYNNEI. The CDR3 covers 13 residues. CDR3 amino acids: CASSDLGASPSNF. The CDR3, as DNA: TGTGCCAGCAGTGACCTCGGTGCGTCCCCCTCTAACTTC.

The rearrangement uses TRBV27 and TRBJ2-1, with 10 bases matching TRBD2. Losses at the gene ends were 10 bases for V and 5 bases for J; bases not matched to a gene: 8. This CDR3 contains 14 residues. Germline CDR1 and CDR2: MNHEY and SMNVEV (reference sequence). The CDR3 coding sequence is TGTGCCACCTCGAGCGGGAGGGGGAACAATGAGCAGTTCTTC. It encodes CATSSGRGNNEQFF.

The table lists this clone with a few counts. V and J are TRBV4-1 and TRBJ2-7; 7 bases fit TRBD2. Germline V CDR1 and CDR2: MGHRA, YSYEKL. Germline trimming cut 3 bases from V and 2 bases from J; bases unmatched to any gene: 10. This CDR3 has 16 amino acids. CDR3 DNA sequence: TGCGCCAGCAGCCACTCCAGTGGCGGGAGTCCCTACGAGCAGTACTTC. It encodes CASSHSSGGSPYEQYF.

This rearrangement joins TRBV4-3 to TRBJ2-7; 8 nucleotides match TRBD2. This CDR3 spans 15 amino acids. Germline trimming cut 1 base from V and 4 bases from J; bases unmatched to any gene: 6. The germline V gene encodes CDR1 LGHNA and CDR2 YSLEER. CDR3 sequence: CASSQGLAGLYEQYF. CDR3 DNA: TGCGCCAGCAGCCAAGGGTTAGCGGGGTTATACGAGCAGTACTTC.

This clone was found a few times. The chain carries TRBV18 and TRBJ2-2; a possible D gene is TRBD1 (6 bases). The CDR3 covers 15 residues. CDR1 and CDR2 (germline): KGHSH, LQKENI. Trimming removed 5 bases from V and 3 bases from J, with 13 bases in between. CDR3 nucleotide sequence: TGTGCCAGCTCAGCGCCACAGGGCTACACCGGGGAGCTGTTTTTT. It translates to CASSAPQGYTGELFF.

The V and J genes are TRBV11-1 and TRBJ2-6; tentatively, D is TRBD2 (6 bases). The CDR3 loop spans 15 amino acids. Trimming left V 5 bases short and J 4 bases short, with 12 bases between. Germline lookup yields CDR1 SGHAT and CDR2 FQDESV (reference sequence). The CDR3: CASSGGFLGANVLTF. Here the CDR3 DNA reads TGTGCCAGCAGCGGAGGGTTCCTCGGGGCCAACGTCCTGACTTTC. Drawing the rest from reference TRBV11-1 and TRBJ2-6, the complete variable domain is EAEVAQSPRYKITEKSQAVAFWCDPISGHATLYWYRQILGQGPELLVQFQDESVVDDSQLPKDRFSAERLKGVDSTLKIQPAELGDSAMYLCASSGGFLGANVLTFGAGSRLTVL.